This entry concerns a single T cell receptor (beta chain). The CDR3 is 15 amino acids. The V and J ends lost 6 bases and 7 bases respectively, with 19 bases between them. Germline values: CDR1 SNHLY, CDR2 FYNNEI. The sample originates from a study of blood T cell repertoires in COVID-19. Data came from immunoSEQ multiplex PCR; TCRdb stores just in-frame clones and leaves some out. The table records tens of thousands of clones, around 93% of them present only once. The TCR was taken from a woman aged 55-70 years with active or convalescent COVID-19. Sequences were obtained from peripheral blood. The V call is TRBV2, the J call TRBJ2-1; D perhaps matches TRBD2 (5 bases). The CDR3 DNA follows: TGTGCCAGCAGGGGAATGACGGGATCTAGGAATGAGCAGTTCTTC. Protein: CASRGMTGSRNEQFF.